This TCR beta chain was identified in a study of blood T cell repertoires in COVID-19. Study in general: Material from acute and convalescent COVID-19 was sourced from the United States, Italy and Spain.

Trimming at V came to 7 bases and at J to 2 bases, leaving 3 bases not matched to a gene. There are 13 residues in the CDR3. Germline lookup yields CDR1 MNHEY and CDR2 SMNVEV (reference sequence). Original processing notes: How many nucleated cells were present was estimated from reference gene primer amplification. This table comes from immunoSEQ multiplex PCR, and its TCRdb copy is limited to in-frame clones, with some not included. That table supplies the V and J calls and clone size; D and trimming were determined from the DNA. The table records about 360,000 clones, about 80% of them present only once.

This sequence was found in a human donor with acute or convalescent COVID-19. The donor label of this sample is uncertain. V is TRBV27 and J is TRBJ1-1; 8 positions agree with TRBD1. The sequenced sample was peripheral blood. CDR3: CASIGQGNTEAFF. The CDR3, as DNA: TGTGCCAGCATCGGACAGGGAAACACTGAAGCTTTCTTT.